This T cell receptor (beta chain) is drawn from a study of blood T cells in healthy people across ages. Study outcomes and limitations: Age advanced and TCR beta diversity per million T cells fell, roughly linearly.

With a J-beta primer mix and a sample-barcoded 5' primer, a second PCR ran 7 to 11 cycles. A template-switch adaptor with 12 random nucleotides tagged each cDNA molecule. Via MiXCR, TCRdb re-called the 5' RACE reads, giving one row per CDR3 protein. The table shows hundreds of thousands of distinct CDR3 sequences, with around 25% occurring only once. In its sample, this clonotype was seen many times. Its antigen is not identified. There are 14 residues in the CDR3. V dropped 6 bases and J dropped 5 bases, with 16 bases sitting between them. Each donor had roughly 10 milliliters of peripheral blood drawn. Per individual sample, total RNA of at least 5.5 micrograms was extracted. The same data also went into a second study, on T cells of mothers and their children.

This receptor was taken from a boy aged 10-17 years in good health. The sequencing input was blood. The chain has TRBV12-3 or TRBV12-4 and TRBJ2-5; D is perhaps TRBD2 (6 bases). CDR3 nucleotides: TGTGCCAGCAGCCCGGGTGGCGGGGCCGAGACCCAGTACTTC. Amino acid sequence: CASSPGGGAETQYF.